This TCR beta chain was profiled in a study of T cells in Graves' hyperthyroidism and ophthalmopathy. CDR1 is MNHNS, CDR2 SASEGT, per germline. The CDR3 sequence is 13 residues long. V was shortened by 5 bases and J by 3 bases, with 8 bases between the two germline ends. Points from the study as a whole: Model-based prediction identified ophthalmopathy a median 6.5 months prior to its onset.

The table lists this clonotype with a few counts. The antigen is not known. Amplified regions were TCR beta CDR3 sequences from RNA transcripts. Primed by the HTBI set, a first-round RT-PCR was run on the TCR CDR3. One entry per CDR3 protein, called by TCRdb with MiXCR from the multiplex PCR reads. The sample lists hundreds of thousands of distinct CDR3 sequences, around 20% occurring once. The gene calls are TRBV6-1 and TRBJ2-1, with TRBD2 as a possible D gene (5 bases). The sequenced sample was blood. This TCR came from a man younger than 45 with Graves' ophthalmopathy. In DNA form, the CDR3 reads TGTGCCAGCAGTTCGGGATTCTACAATGAGCAGTTCTTC. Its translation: CASSSGFYNEQFF.